One and the same sample provided the 22 T cell receptor beta chains below, sequenced in a study of CD8 T cells in Susac syndrome. RNA amounts of about 0.45 to 1 ug underwent reverse transcription with random hexamers. TCRdb analysed the immunoSEQ multiplex PCR reads with MiXCR anew, one entry per CDR3 protein. The sample yields 170,000 or so distinct CDR3 sequences, around 95% seen once. Sequenced: CD4+ T cells from PBMCs. The origin of the receptors is a human donor with Susac syndrome.

V is TRBV24-1 and J is TRBJ2-1; 11 bases match TRBD2. Germline V gene data show CDR1 as KGHDR and CDR2 as SFDVKD. The CDR3 runs 16 residues. The ends lost 5 bases at V and 2 bases at J; junction bases unmatched: 4. The chain's CDR3 is CATSGETSGAYNEQFF. The DNA for the CDR3 is TGTGCCACCAGTGGTGAGACTAGCGGGGCCTACAATGAGCAGTTCTTC.

The chain joins TRBV4-3 to TRBJ2-3; TRBD1 or TRBD2 may be the D gene (5 bases each). CDR3 length equals 15 residues. V was pared by 2 bases and J by 5 bases, with 14 bases between. Per germline, CDR1 LGHNA and CDR2 YSLEER. CDR3: CASSQNDLGGDTQYF. CDR3 DNA: TGCGCCAGCAGCCAAAACGATCTTGGGGGAGATACGCAGTATTTT.

The chain employs TRBV25-1 and TRBJ1-1; D is ambiguous. Germline values: CDR1 MGHDK, CDR2 SYGVNS. The V and J ends lost 1 base and 5 bases respectively, with 8 bases between them. This CDR3 contains 13 residues. In DNA form, the CDR3 reads TGTGCCAGCAGTGAATCCGTAGGGACTGAAGCTTTCTTT. Its protein is CASSESVGTEAFF.

The V call is TRBV30, the J call TRBJ2-1; 7 nucleotides agree with TRBD1. CDR1 and CDR2 from the germline V gene are GTSNPN and SVGIG (reference sequence). CDR3 size: 13 residues. Trimming at V came to 2 bases and at J to 11 bases, leaving 9 bases not matched to a gene. The CDR3 is CAWSIGTVDKQFF. The CDR3 DNA sequence: TGTGCCTGGAGTATCGGGACAGTAGATAAGCAGTTCTTC.

This clonotype was counted once. This chain joins TRBV28 and TRBJ2-3, with TRBD1 as a possible D gene (6 bases). The CDR3 is 13 amino acids. CDR1 MDHEN and CDR2 SYDVKM come from the germline V gene. This CDR3 reads CAYGQLDPATQYF. The CDR3 nucleotides read TGTGCATACGGACAGCTGGACCCCGCTACGCAGTATTTT.

The rearrangement uses TRBV27 and TRBJ1-5; D perhaps matches TRBD1 (5 bases). Looked up from germline, CDR1 is MNHEY and CDR2 is SMNVEV (reference sequence). Trimming took 5 bases from V and 6 from J, leaving 11 bases between them. This CDR3 contains 13 residues. The CDR3 spells CASSPARGQPQHF. CDR3 nucleotide sequence: TGTGCCAGCAGTCCCGCGAGGGGTCAGCCCCAGCATTTT.

The chain recombines TRBV20-1 with TRBJ1-2; tentatively, D is TRBD1 (5 bases). The germline CDR1 and CDR2 sequences are DFQATT and SNEGSKA (reference sequence). Trimming shortened V by 1 base and J by 12 bases, and 15 bases separated the two germline ends. This CDR3 region has 12 residues. The CDR3 DNA reads as TGCAGTGCTAGAGGACTGGAGGGGAAGCACACCTTC. It is translated as CSARGLEGKHTF.

This sequence joins TRBV29-1 and TRBJ2-4; the D is unclear. This CDR3 region has 14 residues. The V end was cut by 1 base, the J end by 6 bases, with 13 bases between. CDR1 is SQVTM, CDR2 ANQGSEA, per germline. In DNA form, the CDR3 reads TGCAGCGTTGAAGCTCCCGGGTTGGGAAACATTCAGTACTTC. Translating gives CSVEAPGLGNIQYF.

The V gene is TRBV20-1, the J gene TRBJ1-2; possible D gene TRBD1, 5 bases. Between the trimmed V and J ends, which lost 3 bases and 6 bases, there was a span of 17 bases. CDR1 and CDR2 from the germline V gene are DFQATT and SNEGSKA (reference sequence). The CDR3 spans 14 residues. As DNA, the CDR3 is TGCAGTGCTAGCCCGGACAATACCCCGGATGGCTACACCTTC. Encoded protein: CSASPDNTPDGYTF.

V usage is TRBV9 and J usage is TRBJ2-1; no reliable D call. The length of the CDR3 is 16 residues. Germline CDR1 SGDLS, CDR2 YYNGEE. V lost 3 bases and J 5 bases, leaving 18 bases between the germline ends. In DNA form, the CDR3 reads TGTGCCAGCAGCGGTCGCCGGGCCGAGGATAACAATGAGCAGTTCTTC. Amino acid sequence: CASSGRRAEDNNEQFF.

This clonotype came up a few times. V and J are TRBV29-1 and TRBJ2-6, with no clear D. From germline, CDR1 is SQVTM and CDR2 ANQGSEA. The CDR3 totals 14 residues. Between the trimmed V and J ends, which lost 4 bases and 0 bases, there was a span of 7 bases. CDR3 DNA sequence: TGCAGCGTTGTACCACACTCTGGGGCCAACGTCCTGACTTTC. Residues: CSVVPHSGANVLTF.

This chain joins TRBV3-1 and TRBJ2-1; 10 nucleotides line up with TRBD2. Germline V gene sequence: CDR1 LGHDT, CDR2 YNNKEL (reference sequence). The CDR3 consists of 16 residues. Germline trimming cut 3 bases from V and 4 bases from J; bases unmatched to any gene: 6. The CDR3 nucleotides read TGTGCCAGCAGCCAGCCGGGACTAGCGAAATACAATGAGCAGTTCTTC. Residues: CASSQPGLAKYNEQFF.

The rearrangement links TRBV4-2 to TRBJ1-1, with D hard to call. The CDR3 is made up of 14 amino acids. V was pared by 1 base and J by 6 bases, with 12 bases between. Germline CDR1 is LGHNA and CDR2 is YNFKEQ. DNA for the CDR3: TGTGCCAGCAGCCAAGCGGGTGTGGCGGCTGAAGCTTTCTTT. Amino acid sequence: CASSQAGVAAEAFF.

This sequence joins TRBV28 and TRBJ2-7, with 7 positions matching TRBD1. With V trimmed by 8 bases and J by 1 base, 5 bases remained unmatched. Germline V gives CDR1 MDHEN, CDR2 SYDVKM. The CDR3 length is 13 residues. The DNA of the CDR3 is TGTGCCAGCGCCGGGACAGAGTCCTACGAGCAGTACTTC. Translated, it gives CASAGTESYEQYF.

The chain has TRBV9 and TRBJ1-1; D unresolved. V gave up 4 bases and J gave up 1 base, with 14 bases separating them. Germline lookup yields CDR1 SGDLS and CDR2 YYNGEE. The CDR3 extends over 15 amino acids. The chain's CDR3 is CASSPRGLRNTEAFF. The DNA of the CDR3 is TGTGCCAGCAGCCCTCGCGGACTAAGGAACACTGAAGCTTTCTTT.

This clonotype has more than one count but fewer than ten. The J gene is TRBJ2-1, the V gene TRBV2, with TRBD2 matching over 9 bases. Germline V CDR1 and CDR2: SNHLY, FYNNEI. The CDR3 sequence is 16 residues long. V lost 6 bases and J lost 0; bases outside the gene matches: 6. CDR3 loop: CASSLDSGSSYNEQFF. CDR3 in DNA: TGTGCCAGCAGCTTAGATAGCGGGAGCTCCTACAATGAGCAGTTCTTC. Drawing the rest from reference TRBV2 and TRBJ2-1, the complete variable domain is EPEVTQTPSHQVTQMGQEVILRCVPISNHLYFYWYRQILGQKVEFLVSFYNNEISEKSEIFDDQFSVERPDGSNFTLKIRSTKLEDSAMYFCASSLDSGSSYNEQFFGPGTRLTVL.

This clonotype appeared once. V usage is TRBV24-1 and J usage is TRBJ1-5; D gene uncertain. The CDR3 is 14 amino acids. The germline V gene encodes CDR1 KGHDR and CDR2 SFDVKD. Trimming took 0 bases from V and 6 from J, leaving 8 bases between them. This chain's CDR3 is CATSDLPTFQPQHF. DNA of the CDR3: TGTGCCACCAGTGATTTGCCCACTTTTCAGCCCCAGCATTTT.

In the case of this clonotype: A read error may produce the germline difference seen at one junction end. The V gene is TRBV6-5, the J gene TRBJ1-1; the match to TRBD1 covers 7 bases. Per germline, CDR1 MNHEY and CDR2 SVGAGI. The CDR3 spans 14 residues. As DNA, the CDR3 is TGTGCCAGCAGTTACGACAGGGTGAAGACTGAAGCTTTCTTT. This codes for CASSYDRVKTEAFF.

This clonotype was detected only once. CDR3 sequence reads: CASGGWGTKPQHF. The CDR3 region has the DNA TGTGCCAGCGGTGGGTGGGGGACTAAGCCCCAGCATTTT. The rearrangement uses TRBV7-8 and TRBJ1-5, with D possibly matching TRBD1 (5 bases). CDR1 SGHVS and CDR2 FQNEAQ come from the germline V gene. V was trimmed by 8 bases and J by 8 bases, leaving 16 bases between them. The length of the CDR3 is 13 residues.

This chain links TRBV6-5 with TRBJ2-5, with D unresolved. CDR3 length: 13 amino acids. Trimming left V 6 bases short and J 5 bases short, with 13 bases between. Germline CDR1 is MNHEY and CDR2 is SVGAGI. As DNA, the CDR3 is TGTGCCAGCAGCCCCTATAGGAAGGAGACCCAGTACTTC. Protein sequence: CASSPYRKETQYF.

The V call is TRBV29-1, the J call TRBJ2-1; D tentatively reads TRBD1 or TRBD2 (6 bases each). With 1 base removed from V and 10 bases from J, the gap between germline ends came to 11 bases. The CDR3 contains 12 residues. Per germline, CDR1 SQVTM and CDR2 ANQGSEA. The CDR3 reads CSVEVGGLEQFF. CDR3 in DNA: TGCAGCGTTGAAGTCGGGGGCCTGGAGCAGTTCTTC.

V usage is TRBV2 and J usage is TRBJ2-1; weak D call: TRBD2 (6 bases). The V and J ends lost 8 bases and 8 bases respectively, with 16 bases between them. Germline CDR1 and CDR2: SNHLY and FYNNEI. This CDR3 contains 13 residues. Here the CDR3 DNA reads TGTGCCAGCGGAGGAATTACGGGAGATGAGCAGTTCTTC. It yields the protein CASGGITGDEQFF.